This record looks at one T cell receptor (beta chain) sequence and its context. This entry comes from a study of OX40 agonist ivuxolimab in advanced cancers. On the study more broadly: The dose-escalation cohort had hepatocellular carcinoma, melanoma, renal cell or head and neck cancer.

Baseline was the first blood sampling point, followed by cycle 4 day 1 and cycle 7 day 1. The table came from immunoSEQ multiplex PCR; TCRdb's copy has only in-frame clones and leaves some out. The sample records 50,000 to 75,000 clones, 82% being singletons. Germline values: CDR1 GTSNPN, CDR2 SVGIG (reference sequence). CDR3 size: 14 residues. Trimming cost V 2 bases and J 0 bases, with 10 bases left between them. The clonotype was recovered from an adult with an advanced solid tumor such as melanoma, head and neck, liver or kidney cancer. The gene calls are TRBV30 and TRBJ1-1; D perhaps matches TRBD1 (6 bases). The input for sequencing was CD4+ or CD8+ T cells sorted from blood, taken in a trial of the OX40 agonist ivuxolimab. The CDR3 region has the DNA TGTGCCTGGAGTCTCAGGGGCATGAACACTGAAGCTTTCTTT. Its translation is CAWSLRGMNTEAFF.